This T cell receptor beta chain was obtained from a study of blood T cell repertoires in COVID-19. Libraries were prepared by immunoSEQ multiplex PCR; TCRdb keeps only in-frame clonotypes and omits some of them. The sample records some 270,000 clones, 80% to 90% being singletons. The sequenced material came from peripheral blood. The receptor comes from a man younger than 40 with acute or convalescent COVID-19.

CDR3 loop: CASSPQDEQFF. The CDR3 DNA sequence: TGTGCCAGCAGCCCTCAGGATGAGCAGTTCTTC. The rearrangement joins TRBV7-9 to TRBJ2-1; D gene ambiguous. Germline CDR1 is SEHNR and CDR2 is FQNEAQ (reference sequence). V gave up 5 bases and J gave up 8 bases, with 7 bases separating them. The CDR3 has 11 amino acids.